A selection of T cell receptor beta chains follows, all from one sample in a study of T cells after somatic rescue of genetic block. Clones were sequenced by immunoSEQ multiplex PCR, and TCRdb holds only the in-frame ones, with some missing. The table includes 65,000 to 70,000 clones, about nine tenths detected once. Sequenced input: peripheral blood mononuclear cells (PBMCs). All receptors come from a man between 40 and 49 years old. Both conserved end residues are part of each CDR3. The order of the fields is J gene, D gene, clone size, V gene, CDR3 DNA, CDR3 protein. A D gene is named only where the DNA matches it firmly. Not every row has a clone size; where given, it reads once, few, many or a size class.

j_call: TRBJ2-2; d_call: NA; clone_size: NA; v_call: TRBV19; cdr3_nt: TGTGCCAGTAGTATCTTTAACACCGGGGAGCTGTTTTTT; cdr3_aa: CASSIFNTGELFF
j_call: TRBJ2-7; d_call: NA; clone_size: NA; v_call: TRBV11-2; cdr3_nt: TGTGCCAGCAGCGATTATAGAGCAAGGGCGGCCGAGCAGTACTTC; cdr3_aa: CASSDYRARAAEQYF
j_call: TRBJ2-2; d_call: TRBD1; clone_size: once; v_call: TRBV2; cdr3_nt: TGTGCCAGCAGGGACAGGGAGGTGGGCACCGGGGAGCTGTTTTTT; cdr3_aa: CASRDREVGTGELFF
j_call: TRBJ2-1; d_call: TRBD2; clone_size: NA; v_call: TRBV28; cdr3_nt: TGTGCCAGCAGTGACAGCGGGGGGCGAGACAATGAGCAGTTCTTC; cdr3_aa: CASSDSGGRDNEQFF
j_call: TRBJ2-7; d_call: TRBD2; clone_size: NA; v_call: TRBV28; cdr3_nt: TGTGCCAGCAGTCGCGGGGGATTAGCGGGACGATACGAGCAGTACTTC; cdr3_aa: CASSRGGLAGRYEQYF
j_call: TRBJ2-2; d_call: TRBD1; clone_size: once; v_call: TRBV5-1; cdr3_nt: TGCGCCAGCAGCTTCAGACCCGACAGGGTAGGGACCGGGGAGCTGTTTTTT; cdr3_aa: CASSFRPDRVGTGELFF
j_call: TRBJ1-3; d_call: TRBD1; clone_size: NA; v_call: TRBV11-3; cdr3_nt: TGTGCCAGCAGCTCGGACAGGGACTCTGGAAACACCATATATTTT; cdr3_aa: CASSSDRDSGNTIYF
j_call: TRBJ2-7; d_call: NA; clone_size: NA; v_call: TRBV18; cdr3_nt: TGTGCCAGCTCACCAAGACAGAGACCCTACGAGCAGTACTTC; cdr3_aa: CASSPRQRPYEQYF
j_call: TRBJ2-1; d_call: TRBD2; clone_size: NA; v_call: TRBV5-8; cdr3_nt: TGTGCCAGCAGCCCTGGGACTAGCGGGAGCGATGAGCAGTTCTTC; cdr3_aa: CASSPGTSGSDEQFF
j_call: TRBJ2-7; d_call: TRBD2; clone_size: NA; v_call: TRBV28; cdr3_nt: TGTGCCAGCAGTTTCCCTAGCGGGAGGGCACGAGTATACGAGCAGTACTTC; cdr3_aa: CASSFPSGRARVYEQYF
j_call: TRBJ2-6; d_call: TRBD1; clone_size: NA; v_call: TRBV15; cdr3_nt: TGTGCCACCAGACAACAGGGGGACGGGGCCAACGTCCTGACTTTC; cdr3_aa: CATRQQGDGANVLTF
j_call: TRBJ2-3; d_call: NA; clone_size: once; v_call: TRBV5-1; cdr3_nt: TGCGCCAGCAGCTTGTTTTCCGGCTATCTCACAGATACGCAGTATTTT; cdr3_aa: CASSLFSGYLTDTQYF
j_call: TRBJ2-2; d_call: NA; clone_size: NA; v_call: TRBV6-1; cdr3_nt: TGTGCCAGCAGTGCGACGCGCACCGGGGAGCTGTTTTTT; cdr3_aa: CASSATRTGELFF
j_call: TRBJ2-1; d_call: TRBD2; clone_size: NA; v_call: TRBV9; cdr3_nt: TGTGCCAGCAGCGCTAGCGGGGGGGACAATGAGCAGTTCTTC; cdr3_aa: CASSASGGDNEQFF
j_call: TRBJ2-5; d_call: TRBD2; clone_size: NA; v_call: TRBV6-5; cdr3_nt: TGTGCCAGCAGTTTTCGCGTTAGCGGGAGAAAAGAGACCCAGTACTTC; cdr3_aa: CASSFRVSGRKETQYF
j_call: TRBJ1-3; d_call: NA; clone_size: NA; v_call: TRBV5-6; cdr3_nt: TGTGCCAGCAGCCCGACCTGGAGTAACCCAATATATTTT; cdr3_aa: CASSPTWSNPIYF
j_call: TRBJ1-1; d_call: NA; clone_size: NA; v_call: TRBV10-1; cdr3_nt: TGCGCCAGCAGGGAAGGTGGGAACACTGAAGCTTTCTTT; cdr3_aa: CASREGGNTEAFF
j_call: TRBJ2-4; d_call: TRBD2; clone_size: once; v_call: TRBV11-2; cdr3_nt: TGTGCCAGCAGGAGGGGACTAGCGGGGGAACCAGCCAAAAACATTCAGTACTTC; cdr3_aa: CASRRGLAGEPAKNIQYF
j_call: TRBJ2-1; d_call: NA; clone_size: once; v_call: TRBV5-1; cdr3_nt: TGCGCCAGCAGCTTGATGTCGGGAGATGAGCAGTTCTTC; cdr3_aa: CASSLMSGDEQFF
j_call: TRBJ2-7; d_call: NA; clone_size: NA; v_call: TRBV18; cdr3_nt: TGTGCCAGCTCACCCCTGTCCGGAGGTGACGAGCAGTACTTC; cdr3_aa: CASSPLSGGDEQYF
j_call: TRBJ2-6; d_call: TRBD2; clone_size: NA; v_call: TRBV13; cdr3_nt: TGTGCCAGCTCACCCAAGGATACGGGGGGGAGGAGGGCCAACGTCCTGACTTTC; cdr3_aa: CASSPKDTGGRRANVLTF
j_call: TRBJ2-1; d_call: NA; clone_size: NA; v_call: TRBV18; cdr3_nt: TGTGCCAGCTCAACGGACAGAAACAATGAGCAGTTCTTC; cdr3_aa: CASSTDRNNEQFF
j_call: TRBJ2-7; d_call: NA; clone_size: NA; v_call: TRBV10-2; cdr3_nt: TGCGCCAGCAGCCGGGGCCACCCCAACCTCCTCGAGCAGTACTTC; cdr3_aa: CASSRGHPNLLEQYF
j_call: TRBJ1-5; d_call: NA; clone_size: NA; v_call: TRBV5-5; cdr3_nt: TGTGCCAGCAGCCCTGGGGTGCCTCAGCCCCAGCATTTT; cdr3_aa: CASSPGVPQPQHF
j_call: TRBJ2-2; d_call: TRBD1; clone_size: NA; v_call: TRBV7-9; cdr3_nt: TGTGCCAGCAAGCGGACAGGGGGGAACACCGGGGAGCTGTTTTTT; cdr3_aa: CASKRTGGNTGELFF
j_call: TRBJ1-2; d_call: NA; clone_size: NA; v_call: TRBV29-1; cdr3_nt: TGCAGCGTTGAAAGGGCAGGCGGGGGGTATGGCTACACCTTC; cdr3_aa: CSVERAGGGYGYTF
j_call: TRBJ2-2; d_call: NA; clone_size: NA; v_call: TRBV4-2; cdr3_nt: TGTGCCAGCAGTTACAGAACTGAAAACACCGGGGAGCTGTTTTTT; cdr3_aa: CASSYRTENTGELFF
j_call: TRBJ1-1; d_call: NA; clone_size: NA; v_call: TRBV7-4; cdr3_nt: TGTGCCAGCAGCTTAGGTGGGCACGCATACACTGAAGCTTTCTTT; cdr3_aa: CASSLGGHAYTEAFF
j_call: TRBJ1-1; d_call: NA; clone_size: NA; v_call: TRBV7-3; cdr3_nt: TGTGCCAGCAGCCCGGGTCGGGGCGGTGAAGCTTTCTTT; cdr3_aa: CASSPGRGGEAFF
j_call: TRBJ1-1; d_call: NA; clone_size: NA; v_call: TRBV7-9; cdr3_nt: TGTGCCAGCAGCTCGCAAGATCTCCTGAACACTGAAGCTTTCTTT; cdr3_aa: CASSSQDLLNTEAFF
j_call: TRBJ2-7; d_call: TRBD1; clone_size: NA; v_call: TRBV2; cdr3_nt: TGTGCCAGCACCCTCGGGACAGGAAACTCCTACGAGCAGTACTTC; cdr3_aa: CASTLGTGNSYEQYF
j_call: TRBJ1-5; d_call: NA; clone_size: NA; v_call: TRBV4-1; cdr3_nt: TGCGCCAGCAGCCAAGCTCCGCCTAGCAATCAGCCCCAGCATTTT; cdr3_aa: CASSQAPPSNQPQHF
j_call: TRBJ2-5; d_call: TRBD2; clone_size: NA; v_call: TRBV28; cdr3_nt: TGTGCCAGCAGTCGACTAGCGGGGACTCTAGAGACCCAGTACTTC; cdr3_aa: CASSRLAGTLETQYF
j_call: TRBJ2-3; d_call: NA; clone_size: NA; v_call: TRBV10-3; cdr3_nt: TGTGCCATCAGTGAGGGGAAAGATACGCAGTATTTT; cdr3_aa: CAISEGKDTQYF
j_call: TRBJ1-6; d_call: NA; clone_size: NA; v_call: TRBV30; cdr3_nt: TGTGCCTGGAGAGATCCCCCAGGAGGGAGAGGGTCACCCCTCCACTTT; cdr3_aa: CAWRDPPGGRGSPLHF
j_call: TRBJ2-7; d_call: NA; clone_size: NA; v_call: TRBV5-1; cdr3_nt: TGCGCCAGCAGCCCAACCAGCACCGGGACGACCTACGAGCAGTACTTC; cdr3_aa: CASSPTSTGTTYEQYF
j_call: TRBJ2-3; d_call: NA; clone_size: NA; v_call: TRBV5-1; cdr3_nt: TGCGCCAGCAGGGGGCAACCGGGGACAGATACGCAGTATTTT; cdr3_aa: CASRGQPGTDTQYF
j_call: TRBJ2-2; d_call: NA; clone_size: NA; v_call: TRBV9; cdr3_nt: TGTGCCAGCAGCGCCGCCCCCTCGGGACGGGGGTACGCCGGGGAGCTGTTTTTT; cdr3_aa: CASSAAPSGRGYAGELFF
j_call: TRBJ2-7; d_call: NA; clone_size: NA; v_call: TRBV7-9; cdr3_nt: TGTGCCAGCAGCAACCCCGGGACATCCTACGAGCAGTACTTC; cdr3_aa: CASSNPGTSYEQYF
j_call: TRBJ2-7; d_call: TRBD1; clone_size: NA; v_call: TRBV5-4; cdr3_nt: TGTGCCAGCAGCGCCGGACAGGGGAGGGCCTACGAGCAGTACTTC; cdr3_aa: CASSAGQGRAYEQYF
j_call: TRBJ2-2; d_call: NA; clone_size: NA; v_call: TRBV14; cdr3_nt: TGTGCCAGCAGCCAAGTTCGGCTCCCCGGCCGCGGGGAGCTGTTTTTT; cdr3_aa: CASSQVRLPGRGELFF
j_call: TRBJ1-6; d_call: NA; clone_size: NA; v_call: TRBV14; cdr3_nt: TGTGCCAGCAGCCAAGGGCTCCTCAACGGATCACCCCTCCACTTT; cdr3_aa: CASSQGLLNGSPLHF
j_call: TRBJ2-7; d_call: TRBD1; clone_size: NA; v_call: TRBV7-8; cdr3_nt: TGTGCCAGCAGCACCAGACAGGGTATGAGAGAGCAGTACTTC; cdr3_aa: CASSTRQGMREQYF
j_call: TRBJ2-7; d_call: NA; clone_size: NA; v_call: TRBV6-1; cdr3_nt: TGTGCCAGCAGTCGGCGTGGGGGCTACGAGCAGTACTTC; cdr3_aa: CASSRRGGYEQYF
j_call: TRBJ2-3; d_call: NA; clone_size: NA; v_call: TRBV14; cdr3_nt: TGTGCCAGCAGCTCATGGACAGCTAGCACAGATACGCAGTATTTT; cdr3_aa: CASSSWTASTDTQYF
j_call: TRBJ2-7; d_call: NA; clone_size: NA; v_call: TRBV2; cdr3_nt: TGTGCCAGCAGTCCTACGAACCCAAAAGTGCAGTACTTC; cdr3_aa: CASSPTNPKVQYF
j_call: TRBJ2-7; d_call: NA; clone_size: NA; v_call: TRBV27; cdr3_nt: TGTGCCAGCAATCGACGGGACGGGGGCCCCTACGAGCAGTACTTC; cdr3_aa: CASNRRDGGPYEQYF
j_call: TRBJ1-5; d_call: NA; clone_size: NA; v_call: TRBV7-2; cdr3_nt: TGTGCCAGCAGTCATCCCGGATCTGATCAGCCCCAGCATTTT; cdr3_aa: CASSHPGSDQPQHF
j_call: TRBJ1-1; d_call: TRBD1; clone_size: NA; v_call: TRBV7-2; cdr3_nt: TGTGCCAGCAGCTTAGAGGCACAGGGGGGCACTGAAGCTTTCTTT; cdr3_aa: CASSLEAQGGTEAFF
j_call: TRBJ2-3; d_call: NA; clone_size: once; v_call: TRBV6-5; cdr3_nt: TGTGCCAGCAGGGCAAGCACAGATACGCAGTATTTT; cdr3_aa: CASRASTDTQYF
j_call: TRBJ1-3; d_call: NA; clone_size: NA; v_call: TRBV9; cdr3_nt: TGTGCCAGCAGCGACACGCAGGCAGACACCATATATTTT; cdr3_aa: CASSDTQADTIYF
j_call: TRBJ2-2; d_call: TRBD2; clone_size: NA; v_call: TRBV10-1; cdr3_nt: TGCGCCAGCAGTCTAGCGGGTACAAACACCGGGGAGCTGTTTTTT; cdr3_aa: CASSLAGTNTGELFF
j_call: TRBJ2-2; d_call: NA; clone_size: NA; v_call: TRBV4-1; cdr3_nt: TGCGCCAGCAGCCAAGTGGTCACCGGGGAGCTGTTTTTT; cdr3_aa: CASSQVVTGELFF
j_call: TRBJ2-2; d_call: TRBD2; clone_size: NA; v_call: TRBV7-6; cdr3_nt: TGTGCCAGCAGCTTAGCTAGCGGGGGGTTTAACACCGGGGAGCTGTTTTTT; cdr3_aa: CASSLASGGFNTGELFF